The next 25 T cell receptor beta chains were all read from a single sample in a study of glioma-infiltrating T cells after dendritic cell vaccination. The assay was immunoSEQ multiplex PCR, and TCRdb's table has in-frame clones only and misses some. The sample shows roughly 100,000 clones, around 89% of them seen only once. Documented time point: after dendritic cell vaccination, including at tumor progression/relapse. The sample here was blood, taken after dendritic cell vaccination. Receptor source: a human donor with glioblastoma.

V is TRBV19 and J is TRBJ1-4, with D possibly being TRBD1 (6 bases). V was pared by 3 bases and J by 8 bases, with 13 bases between. This CDR3 has 14 residues. Germline V gene data show CDR1 as LNHDA and CDR2 as SQIVND (reference sequence). CDR3 nucleotide sequence: TGTGCCAGTAGTATCAGGGGCTCTCTGGAAAAACTGTTTTTT. Protein product: CASSIRGSLEKLFF.

This clone was observed a single time. This sequence joins TRBV9 and TRBJ1-1; 8 bases match TRBD1. Germline CDR1 and CDR2: SGDLS and YYNGEE. This CDR3 has 14 amino acids. Unmatched junction bases numbered 6, after V lost 3 bases and J lost 5 bases. CDR3 region: CASSGVQGGTEAFF. The CDR3 bases are TGTGCCAGCAGCGGTGTACAGGGGGGGACTGAAGCTTTCTTT.

The chain joins TRBV10-3 to TRBJ1-2, with D unresolved. Germline V CDR1 and CDR2: ENHRY, SYGVKD. This CDR3 has 12 amino acids. Trimming removed 2 bases at V and 5 bases at J, with 6 bases between. CDR3 coding DNA: TGTGCCATCAGTGAGGGAGATTATGGCTACACCTTC. It codes for CAISEGDYGYTF.

This chain links TRBV30 with TRBJ1-6; 9 bases are a match to TRBD1. The CDR3 runs 18 residues. V dropped 3 bases and J dropped 5; count of bases not matched to a gene: 14. The germline gives CDR1 GTSNPN, CDR2 SVGIG (reference sequence). CDR3 DNA: TGTGCCTGGAGCGTGACAGGGGGAACCTATTATGATAATTCACCCCTCCACTTT. It codes for CAWSVTGGTYYDNSPLHF.

The chain couples TRBV18 to TRBJ1-1; 7 bases map to TRBD1. The V gene's germline CDR1 is KGHSH and CDR2 LQKENI. V dropped 5 bases and J dropped 4; count of bases not matched to a gene: 10. There are 15 residues in the CDR3. This CDR3 is CASSSSTGLGTEAFF. CDR3 DNA sequence: TGTGCCAGCTCATCCTCGACAGGGCTGGGCACTGAAGCTTTCTTT.

The V and J genes are TRBV18 and TRBJ2-5; D is unclear. In germline, CDR1 is KGHSH, CDR2 LQKENI. The germline V and J ends were trimmed by 6 bases and 2 bases, with 10 bases remaining between them. There are 13 residues in the CDR3. For the CDR3, the DNA is TGTGCCAGCTCTTATACCAGGCAAGAGACCCAGTACTTC. Its protein is CASSYTRQETQYF.

The genes are TRBV7-2 and TRBJ2-1; 7 bases align to TRBD2. The CDR3 loop spans 13 amino acids. Germline V gene data show CDR1 as SGHTA and CDR2 as FQGNSA. V lost 2 bases and J lost 12; bases outside the gene matches: 7. CDR3 DNA: TGTGCCAGCAGCTTATCTCGGGGGGACGGGCAGTTCTTC. It is translated as CASSLSRGDGQFF.

The chain carries TRBV4-2 and TRBJ2-3, with D possibly TRBD2 on 6 matching bases. CDR1 and CDR2 from the germline V gene are LGHNA and YNFKEQ. The CDR3 spans 14 residues. Between the trimmed V and J ends, which lost 6 bases and 2 bases, there was a span of 12 bases. The CDR3 spells CASSLVAVTDTQYF. The DNA of the CDR3 is TGTGCCAGCAGTCTTGTAGCGGTCACAGATACGCAGTATTTT.

This clone showed up just once. J is TRBJ2-7 and V is TRBV11-3; the D gene is possibly TRBD1 (6 bases). The CDR3 is 16 amino acids. V lost 5 bases and J lost 5, with 22 bases in between. The germline V gene has CDR1 SGHNT and CDR2 YENEEA. As DNA, the CDR3 is TGTGCCAGCAGCACAAACAGAGGGACAAGGCAGGACGAGCAGTACTTC. Protein product: CASSTNRGTRQDEQYF.

This chain joins TRBV10-3 and TRBJ1-3, with D hard to call. V lost 3 bases, J lost 1 base, and 16 bases lay in between. The V gene's germline CDR1 is ENHRY and CDR2 SYGVKD. This CDR3 has 17 residues. CDR3 in amino acids: CAISDPTARGSGNTIYF. The CDR3 DNA reads as TGTGCCATCAGTGACCCCACCGCACGGGGTTCTGGAAACACCATATATTTT.

The gene calls are TRBV18 and TRBJ2-1; D uncertain. Germline CDR1 is KGHSH and CDR2 is LQKENI. Trimming took 2 bases from V and 7 from J, leaving 6 bases between them. This CDR3 has 12 residues. The CDR3 nucleotides are TGTGCCAGCTCACCAGTTCGGAATGAGCAGTTCTTC. Its protein product is CASSPVRNEQFF. Supplemented by reference TRBV18 and TRBJ2-1, the full variable domain reads NAGVMQNPRHLVRRRGQEARLRCSPMKGHSHVYWYRQLPEEGLKFMVYLQKENIIDESGMPKERFSAEFPKEGPSILRIQQVVRGDSAAYFCASSPVRNEQFFGPGTRLTVL.

The chain employs TRBV5-1 and TRBJ2-5; 14 nucleotides line up with TRBD2. The V gene's germline CDR1 is SGHRS and CDR2 YFSETQ. Losses at the gene ends were 4 bases for V and 2 bases for J; bases not matched to a gene: 7. The CDR3 is 17 residues long. The CDR3 sequence: CASSATTSGRGQETQYF. CDR3 DNA sequence: TGCGCCAGCAGCGCCACGACTAGCGGGAGGGGACAAGAGACCCAGTACTTC.

In regard to this clone: The sample has other DNA sequences that encode this CDR3 too. The chain combines TRBV6-5 with TRBJ1-1; D is ambiguous. Trimming removed 0 bases at V and 0 bases at J, with 5 bases between. Germline V gene sequence: CDR1 MNHEY, CDR2 SVGAGI. The CDR3 is 14 residues long. The CDR3 DNA sequence: TGTGCCAGCAGTTACTCTACAGTGAACACTGAAGCTTTCTTT. Amino acid sequence: CASSYSTVNTEAFF.

In DNA form, the CDR3 reads TGTGCCTGGAGGGACGACAGGATCGCTGAAGCTTTCTTT. It is translated as CAWRDDRIAEAFF. J is TRBJ1-1 and V is TRBV30, with a weak D call TRBD1 (6 bases). Germline V gene sequence: CDR1 GTSNPN, CDR2 SVGIG (reference sequence). Trimming removed 3 bases at V and 6 bases at J, with 14 bases between. This CDR3 is built from 13 residues.

This clone was counted a few times. This sequence joins TRBV12-5 and TRBJ1-1; D gene ambiguous. Trimming took off 7 bases at V and 4 bases at J, with 13 bases between the two ends. Germline values: CDR1 LGHNT, CDR2 FRNRAP. The CDR3 is 13 residues long. CDR3 DNA: TGTGCTAGTGTTCTAGTGGGTGGCACTGAAGCTTTCTTT. This codes for CASVLVGGTEAFF. Together with reference TRBV12-5 and TRBJ1-1, the CDR3 gives the full variable domain: DARVTQTPRHKVTEMGQEVTMRCQPILGHNTVFWYRQTMMQGLELLAYFRNRAPLDDSGMPKDRFSAEMPDATLATLKIQPSEPRDSAVYFCASVLVGGTEAFFGQGTRLTVV.

The genes are TRBV6-5 and TRBJ2-3; the match to TRBD2 covers 11 bases. The CDR3 covers 15 residues. V shed 5 bases and J 6 bases; nucleotides not matched to a gene: 7. Germline CDR1 reads MNHEY; CDR2 reads SVGAGI. CDR3: CASSPSGGPRDTQYF. DNA for the CDR3: TGTGCCAGCAGTCCTAGCGGGGGGCCCCGGGATACGCAGTATTTT.

This sequence joins TRBV5-1 and TRBJ2-1, with 9 bases aligning to TRBD2. The V and J ends lost 0 bases and 8 bases, in that order; junction bases with no gene match: 6. CDR3 size: 15 residues. Germline CDR1 SGHRS, CDR2 YFSETQ. In DNA form, the CDR3 reads TGCGCCAGCAGCTTGGAGGGGACTAGCATCGATGAGCAGTTCTTC. Its translation is CASSLEGTSIDEQFF.

This clone has just one count. V and J are TRBV19 and TRBJ2-3; perhaps TRBD2 as D (7 bases). Germline CDR1 and CDR2: LNHDA and SQIVND (reference sequence). Trimming left V 3 bases short and J 6 bases short, with 10 bases between. The CDR3 is 13 residues long. Written as DNA, the CDR3 is TGTGCCAGTAGTATCAAGGGGGGGGATACGCAGTATTTT. Its protein is CASSIKGGDTQYF.

The CDR3 spells CASSPAGASGSSYEQYF. CDR3 nucleotides: TGTGCCAGCAGCCCTGCGGGGGCTAGCGGGAGCTCCTACGAGCAGTACTTC. The chain is built from TRBV7-6 and TRBJ2-7; 10 bases map to TRBD2. V was pared by 5 bases and J by 0 bases, with 10 bases of the junction left unmatched. This CDR3 comprises 17 residues. Per the germline V gene, CDR1 is SGHVS and CDR2 is FNYEAQ.

The chain uses TRBV5-1 and TRBJ2-3; TRBD2 agrees at 7 bases. V shed 5 bases, J shed 5 bases, and the junction held 8 bases outside the gene matches. CDR3 length: 14 amino acids. CDR1 and CDR2 from the germline V gene are SGHRS and YFSETQ. In DNA form, the CDR3 reads TGCGCCAGCAGTACAAGGGGACTACTAGATACGCAGTATTTT. Its protein product is CASSTRGLLDTQYF. Based on the CDR3 plus reference TRBV5-1 and TRBJ2-3, the full variable domain is KAGVTQTPRYLIKTRGQQVTLSCSPISGHRSVSWYQQTPGQGLQFLFEYFSETQRNKGNFPGRFSGRQFSNSRSEMNVSTLELGDSALYLCASSTRGLLDTQYFGPGTRLTVL.

This sequence joins TRBV4-1 and TRBJ1-4, with a possible D match to TRBD1 (5 bases). CDR3 length: 14 amino acids. Trimming pared 7 bases from V and 7 bases from J, leaving 16 bases between. Looked up from germline, CDR1 is MGHRA and CDR2 is YSYEKL. CDR3 amino acids: CASTLDNWTEKLFF. The CDR3, as DNA: TGCGCCAGCACCTTGGACAACTGGACTGAAAAACTGTTTTTT.

CDR3 loop: CASSEGTVYTEAFF. The CDR3 nucleotides read TGTGCCAGCAGCGAGGGGACAGTATATACTGAAGCTTTCTTT. The rearrangement links TRBV5-6 to TRBJ1-1, with 7 bases lining up with TRBD1. The CDR3 loop spans 14 amino acids. J was trimmed by 5 bases and V by 4 bases; bases with no gene match: 8. Germline loops: CDR1 SGHDT, CDR2 YYEEEE.

This sequence joins TRBV6-5 and TRBJ1-5, with a possible D match to TRBD1 (6 bases). Deletions cut 6 bases from V and 3 bases from J, with 9 bases between. The CDR3 is made up of 13 amino acids. CDR1 and CDR2 from the germline V gene are MNHEY and SVGAGI. Written as DNA, the CDR3 is TGTGCCAGCAGCGACAGGTCCAATCAGCCCCAGCATTTT. It specifies CASSDRSNQPQHF.

The genes are TRBV5-1 and TRBJ1-1; 8 bases fit TRBD1. Germline assignment: CDR1 SGHRS and CDR2 YFSETQ. J was trimmed by 11 bases and V by 4 bases; bases with no gene match: 22. The CDR3 loop spans 17 amino acids. CDR3 sequence reads: CASSPTQQGGLVLLAFF. CDR3 DNA sequence: TGCGCCAGCAGCCCGACCCAACAGGGGGGGCTCGTTCTTTTGGCTTTCTTT.

V gene TRBV30 combines with J gene TRBJ1-5; 8 positions agree with TRBD1. The germline CDR1 and CDR2 sequences are GTSNPN and SVGIG (reference sequence). The ends lost 1 base at V and 0 bases at J; junction bases unmatched: 5. This CDR3 has 16 residues. CDR3 sequence reads: CAWSGGQVYSNQPQHF. The CDR3 DNA reads TGTGCCTGGAGTGGGGGACAGGTTTATAGCAATCAGCCCCAGCATTTT.